A single sample gave rise to the 20 T cell receptor beta chains below, sequenced in a study of blood T cell repertoires in COVID-19 (TCRdb year 2020). Library preparation was by the immunoSEQ multiplex PCR assay. TCRdb took this table from immuneACCESS and kept in-frame rearrangements with V and J called. Such tables lack part of the clones; where checked against another copy, unresolved V genes explain under half of the gap, and the rest is unexplained. The sample table records 200,000 to 250,000 clones; approximately 80% of these occur just once. Roughly 7.8% of the sample rests with the top ten. Sequenced sample: peripheral blood. All receptors derive from a woman of 80 years or more with COVID-19, enrolled during active disease.

This clone was counted a single time. The chain joins TRBV7-8 to TRBJ1-2; TRBD1 aligns across 9 bases. In germline, CDR1 is SGHVS, CDR2 FQNEAQ. This CDR3 has 14 amino acids. V shed 2 bases and J 6 bases; nucleotides not matched to a gene: 4. The CDR3 sequence: CASSLTRTGDGYTF. CDR3 bases: TGTGCCAGCAGCTTAACCCGGACAGGGGATGGCTACACCTTC.

This clone was observed a handful of times. The chain carries TRBV27 and TRBJ2-5, with 8 bases that match TRBD2. Germline V gene sequence: CDR1 MNHEY, CDR2 SMNVEV (reference sequence). Unmatched junction bases numbered 8, after V lost 6 bases and J lost 5 bases. The CDR3 consists of 14 residues. CDR3 loop: CASRAGRGVETQYF. CDR3 nucleotide sequence: TGTGCCAGCAGGGCAGGGCGGGGGGTTGAGACCCAGTACTTC.

V usage is TRBV6-5 and J usage is TRBJ1-2; D possibly corresponds to TRBD1 (6 bases). V lost 6 bases and J 5 bases, leaving 13 bases between the germline ends. Germline CDR1 reads MNHEY; CDR2 reads SVGAGI. The CDR3 loop spans 13 amino acids. Written as DNA, the CDR3 is TGTGCCAGCAGCCAAGACAGGCAGTATGGCTACACCTTC. This sequence encodes CASSQDRQYGYTF.

The J gene is TRBJ1-5, the V gene TRBV5-1; 7 bases map to TRBD1. Unmatched junction bases numbered 7, after V lost 3 bases and J lost 4 bases. CDR1 is SGHRS, CDR2 YFSETQ, per germline. The CDR3 runs 15 residues. In DNA form, the CDR3 reads TGCGCCAGCAGCTGGACGACAGGGAGGAATCAGCCCCAGCATTTT. It specifies CASSWTTGRNQPQHF.

The chain uses TRBV4-1 and TRBJ2-2, with 14 bases aligning to TRBD2. J was trimmed by 7 bases and V by 4 bases; bases with no gene match: 5. The CDR3 is 16 residues long. Germline loops: CDR1 MGHRA, CDR2 YSYEKL. CDR3 loop: CASSLGLAGGNGELFF. The CDR3 DNA reads TGCGCCAGCAGCCTCGGACTAGCGGGAGGAAACGGGGAGCTGTTTTTT.

The chain uses TRBV5-1 and TRBJ2-1; 7 nucleotides align to TRBD1. Germline CDR1 and CDR2: SGHRS and YFSETQ. V was pared by 4 bases and J by 9 bases, with 10 bases of the junction left unmatched. This CDR3 has 14 amino acids. Here the CDR3 DNA reads TGCGCCAGCAGCACTCCGGGACAGTATAGTGAGCAGTTCTTC. This encodes CASSTPGQYSEQFF.

This chain joins TRBV5-1 and TRBJ1-2; 11 bases line up with TRBD1. Germline CDR1 reads SGHRS; CDR2 reads YFSETQ. This CDR3 is built from 15 residues. V lost 4 bases, J lost 8 bases, and 10 bases stayed unmatched. CDR3 in amino acids: CASSIYGQGARGYTF. DNA of the CDR3: TGCGCCAGCAGCATCTACGGACAGGGGGCGAGGGGCTACACCTTC.

The J gene is TRBJ1-1, the V gene TRBV18, with a weak D call TRBD1 (5 bases). In germline, CDR1 is KGHSH, CDR2 LQKENI. CDR3 size: 12 residues. V lost 6 bases and J 3 bases, leaving 8 bases between the germline ends. In DNA form, the CDR3 reads TGTGCCAGCTCCGGGGACTACACTGAAGCTTTCTTT. It encodes CASSGDYTEAFF.

This chain joins TRBV28 and TRBJ1-6; a possible D gene is TRBD1 (6 bases). This CDR3 comprises 13 residues. V gave up 11 bases and J gave up 5 bases, with 13 bases separating them. Germline V gene sequence: CDR1 MDHEN, CDR2 SYDVKM. The CDR3 bases are TGTGCCTCCGGGGGGACAAATAATTCACCCCTCCACTTT. Translation gives CASGGTNNSPLHF.

Only one count was recorded for this clone. The V gene is TRBV5-1, the J gene TRBJ2-3; D perhaps matches TRBD2 (6 bases). V was pared by 4 bases and J by 8 bases, with 23 bases between. Germline V gene lookup returns CDR1 SGHRS and CDR2 YFSETQ. The CDR3 is made up of 16 amino acids. CDR3 sequence (DNA): TGCGCCAGCAGCGGGGAACCGGGACTCCGCCGAGGTACGCAGTATTTT. It specifies CASSGEPGLRRGTQYF.

This clone was recorded a few times. This chain links TRBV4-2 with TRBJ2-7; 8 positions match TRBD2. The CDR3 contains 16 residues. CDR1 is LGHNA, CDR2 YNFKEQ, per germline. Trimming removed 2 bases from V and 4 bases from J; junction bases left unmatched: 10. CDR3 bases: TGTGCCAGCAGCCAATCCCTGGGACTAGGGGGGTACGAGCAGTACTTC. Protein product: CASSQSLGLGGYEQYF.

The chain couples TRBV28 to TRBJ1-2; 9 positions match TRBD1. The CDR3 is 14 amino acids. V lost 8 bases to trimming and J lost 2 bases; unmatched junction nucleotides: 6. Germline loops: CDR1 MDHEN, CDR2 SYDVKM. In DNA, the CDR3 is TGTGCCAGCTCAACGGGACAGGGAAACTATGGCTACACCTTC. Its protein is CASSTGQGNYGYTF.

J is TRBJ1-1 and V is TRBV5-8; 8 positions match TRBD1. V lost 7 bases and J lost 3; bases outside the gene matches: 17. The CDR3 consists of 17 residues. Per germline, CDR1 SGHTS and CDR2 YDEGEE. CDR3 loop: CASPFLTAGGEDTEAFF. CDR3 DNA sequence: TGTGCCAGCCCTTTCCTGACTGCAGGGGGCGAGGACACTGAAGCTTTCTTT.

This chain's CDR3 is CASSRDRQAEQYF. CDR3 in DNA: TGTGCCAGCAGCCGGGACAGGCAGGCCGAGCAGTACTTC. This chain uses TRBV5-4 with TRBJ2-7; 8 bases fit TRBD1. This CDR3 has 13 amino acids. Trimming at V came to 4 bases and at J to 6 bases, leaving 6 bases not matched to a gene. Germline-derived CDR1 and CDR2 are SGHNT and YYREEE (reference sequence). Filled out from reference TRBV5-4 and TRBJ2-7, the complete variable domain reads ETGVTQSPTHLIKTRGQQVTLRCSSQSGHNTVSWYQQALGQGPQFIFQYYREEENGRGNFPPRFSGLQFPNYSSELNVNALELDDSALYLCASSRDRQAEQYFGPGTRLTVT.

This chain joins TRBV11-1 and TRBJ2-5; 7 nucleotides agree with TRBD2. CDR1 is SGHAT, CDR2 FQDESV, per germline (reference sequence). This CDR3 contains 15 residues. The V and J ends lost 1 base and 4 bases, in that order; junction bases with no gene match: 6. The CDR3 sequence is CASSLGASGPETQYF. DNA for the CDR3: TGTGCCAGCAGCTTAGGGGCTAGCGGACCAGAGACCCAGTACTTC.

This clone has ten or more counts. The chain recombines TRBV11-2 with TRBJ2-3, with 7 bases aligning to TRBD2. In germline, CDR1 is SGHAT, CDR2 FQNNGV. V gave up 6 bases and J gave up 1 base; unmatched junction bases: 7. The CDR3 has 15 residues. CDR3 sequence: CASSQRAGGTDTQYF. For the CDR3, the DNA is TGTGCCAGCAGTCAAAGGGCGGGGGGCACAGATACGCAGTATTTT.

This clone was seen only once. The CDR3 DNA follows: TGCGCCAGCAGCTTGGCCGGGGAGGGGAATGAAGCTTTCTTT. Translation gives CASSLAGEGNEAFF. J is TRBJ1-1 and V is TRBV5-1; tentative D call: TRBD1 (5 bases). The CDR3 totals 14 residues. Looked up from germline, CDR1 is SGHRS and CDR2 is YFSETQ. V was cut by 0 bases and J by 7 bases, with 13 bases left in between.

The rearrangement uses TRBV5-1 and TRBJ1-3, with TRBD1 matching over 11 bases. The CDR3 contains 15 residues. The germline gives CDR1 SGHRS, CDR2 YFSETQ. The junction had 4 bases not matched to a gene; V was cut back by 4 bases and J by 4 bases. The CDR3 protein is CASSQDRGLGNTIYF. In DNA, the CDR3 is TGCGCCAGCAGCCAGGACAGGGGGCTCGGAAACACCATATATTTT.

V and J are TRBV9 and TRBJ2-2, with 12 bases fitting TRBD2. The germline gives CDR1 SGDLS, CDR2 YYNGEE. The CDR3 sequence is 16 residues long. The trim removed 5 bases at V and 2 bases at J, leaving 4 bases unmatched. In nucleotides, the CDR3 is TGTGCCAGCAGTAGACTAGCGGGGGTCAACACCGGGGAGCTGTTTTTT. This encodes CASSRLAGVNTGELFF.

The gene calls are TRBV5-1 and TRBJ2-1; 13 nucleotides match TRBD2. With V trimmed by 4 bases and J by 1 base, 5 bases remained unmatched. The CDR3 runs 17 residues. CDR1 is SGHRS and CDR2 is YFSETQ in the germline V gene. CDR3 sequence reads: CASSTGLAGDSYNEQFF. CDR3 nucleotide sequence: TGCGCCAGCAGCACCGGACTAGCGGGGGATTCCTACAATGAGCAGTTCTTC.